This T cell receptor (beta chain) stems from a study of blood T cell repertoires in COVID-19. At the level of the study: Both acute and convalescent COVID-19 samples were obtained from the United States, Italy and Spain. T cells, B-cell-depleted T cells, or PBMCs supplied cDNA or gDNA.

Only one count was recorded for this clone. V trimming: 0 bases; J trimming: 6 bases; junction bases outside the gene matches: 1. CDR3 length equals 14 residues. Looked up from germline, CDR1 is MNHEY and CDR2 is SVGAGI. Authors' methods: How many nucleated cells were present was estimated from reference gene primer amplification. The protocol was immunoSEQ multiplex PCR, while the TCRdb copy is restricted to in-frame clones and leaves out a portion. The V and J calls and clone size are taken from that table; D and trimming were inferred from the DNA. This sample carries about 130,000 clones, about four fifths of them seen once, and the ten largest clones take 37%.

The chain employs TRBV6-5 and TRBJ2-3; the match to TRBD1 covers 9 bases. The sequence was obtained from a man aged 40-55 years with active or convalescent COVID-19. Sequencing used peripheral blood. For the CDR3, the DNA is TGTGCCAGCAGTTACTCGACAGGGGGGGATACGCAGTATTTT. Its translation: CASSYSTGGDTQYF.